This TCR beta chain was captured in a study of blood T cell repertoires in COVID-19. Whole-study context: Acute and convalescent COVID-19 samples came from the United States, Italy and Spain.

Original processing methods: It was from reference gene primer amplification that nucleated cell counts were estimated. Sequenced by immunoSEQ multiplex PCR; TCRdb stores in-frame clones only, minus some. V and J calls and clone size follow that table, whereas D and trimming were derived from the DNA. The table has 70,000 to 90,000 clones, 75% to 90% seen once. The CDR3 extends over 15 amino acids. Trimming stripped 5 bases from V and 3 bases from J, with 14 bases between. Germline CDR1 and CDR2: MNHEY and SVGAGI. The sequence derives from a human donor in a cohort sampled during active COVID-19. The sample comprised peripheral blood. This chain joins TRBV6-5 and TRBJ2-1; TRBD2 might be the D (6 bases). This CDR3 reads CASSRLNSGYNEQFF. The CDR3 DNA reads as TGTGCCAGCAGTCGGTTAAATAGCGGCTACAATGAGCAGTTCTTC.